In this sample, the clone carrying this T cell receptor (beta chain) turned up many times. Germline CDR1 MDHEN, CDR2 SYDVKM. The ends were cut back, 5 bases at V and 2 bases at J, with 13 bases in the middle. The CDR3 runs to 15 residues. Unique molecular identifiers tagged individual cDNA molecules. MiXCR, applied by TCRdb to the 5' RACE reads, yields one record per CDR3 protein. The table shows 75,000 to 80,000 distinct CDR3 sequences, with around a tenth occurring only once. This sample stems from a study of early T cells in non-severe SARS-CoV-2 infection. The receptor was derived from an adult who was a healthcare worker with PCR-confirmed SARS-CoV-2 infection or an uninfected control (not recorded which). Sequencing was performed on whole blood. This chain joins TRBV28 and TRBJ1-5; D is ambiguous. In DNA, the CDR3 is TGTGCCAGCAGTCCAATGGGGTCCCGCAATCAGCCCCAGCATTTT. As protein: CASSPMGSRNQPQHF.